These T cell receptor beta chains were read from a single sample in a study of blood T cells in healthy people across ages. TCRdb reprocessed the 5' RACE reads via MiXCR and lists one record per CDR3 protein. This table holds around 580,000 distinct CDR3 sequences, around 50% found once. Sequencing was carried out using blood. These receptors were taken from a man older than 75 in good health. The CDR3 runs from the conserved cysteine through the conserved F or W. D genes are given only for firm matches. Only part of the rows carry a size: once, few, many, or a class if the clone is expanded.

D	size	V	J	DNA	CDR3
TRBD1	few	TRBV12-3/TRBV12-4	TRBJ1-5	TGTGCCAGCAGCCTAAGCGGGACAGGGAACAATCAGCCCCAGCATTTT	CASSLSGTGNNQPQHF
TRBD1	-	TRBV12-3/TRBV12-4	TRBJ2-1	TGTGCCAGCACCGGACAGGGGTGGAATGAGCAGTTCTTC	CASTGQGWNEQFF
-	few	TRBV7-3	TRBJ2-4	TGTGCCAGCAGCCCCCGAGAGGGCATTCAGTACTTC	CASSPREGIQYF
-	many	TRBV6-6	TRBJ1-2	TGTGCCAGCACCATCAGGGGCCTTAACTATGGCTACACCTTC	CASTIRGLNYGYTF
TRBD1	few	TRBV7-2	TRBJ1-2	TGTGCCAGCAGCTTAGGCACTAAGTCAGGGGGCCGGACCTATGGCTACACCTTC	CASSLGTKSGGRTYGYTF
TRBD2	few	TRBV18	TRBJ2-1	TGTGCCAGCTCACCGGGACTAGCGGCCAATGAGCAGTTCTTC	CASSPGLAANEQFF
TRBD1	few	TRBV29-1	TRBJ2-7	TGCAGCGGGGGACAGGGTGGGCCCTACGAGCAGTACTTC	CSGGQGGPYEQYF
-	-	TRBV7-9	TRBJ2-3	TGTTCCAGCAGCCCTTGGGGGACACAGACAGATACGCAGTATTTT	CSSSPWGTQTDTQYF
-	-	TRBV29-1	TRBJ2-1	TGCAGCGTTGAACAGGGGGTAGCTAGCGCCTACAATGAGCAGTTCTTC	CSVEQGVASAYNEQFF
-	-	TRBV6-1	TRBJ1-2	TGTGCCAGCAGTGAAGCGGGGTTCTCTTATGGCTACACCTTC	CASSEAGFSYGYTF
-	-	TRBV6-2/TRBV6-3	TRBJ2-7	TGTGCCAGCAGCTTCAGAGGTTTGGCGCTCTACGAGCAGTACTTC	CASSFRGLALYEQYF
TRBD1	-	TRBV11-2	TRBJ2-7	TGTGCCAGCAGCTCCCACAGGGGGCTATACGAGCAGTACTTC	CASSSHRGLYEQYF
-	-	TRBV25-1	TRBJ2-4	TGTGCCAGCAGTGAAAGGACTACAAACATTCAGTACTTC	CASSERTTNIQYF
-	few	TRBV7-9	TRBJ2-1	TGTGCCAGCAGCTCGTGGGGCTCAAGTGCGGGCGGGACGGCCTACAATGAGCAGTTCTTC	CASSSWGSSAGGTAYNEQFF
-	-	TRBV7-9	TRBJ1-4	TGTGCCAGCAGCTCCAGAGGGGAAAAACTGTTTTTT	CASSSRGEKLFF
-	-	TRBV4-1	TRBJ2-4	TGCGCCAGCAGCCAATTATCTCGGGGGCTGCCCAAAAACATTCAGTACTTC	CASSQLSRGLPKNIQYF
TRBD1	-	TRBV7-9	TRBJ1-2	TGTGCCAGCAGCTTATTAGGGACAGGGGCCAACTATGGCTACACCTTC	CASSLLGTGANYGYTF
-	-	TRBV20-1	TRBJ2-5	TGCAGTGCTATGCCAGCTCAAGAGACCCAGTACTTC	CSAMPAQETQYF
-	-	TRBV25-1	TRBJ1-6	TGTGCCAGCAGTGAAGGGCGAGATAATTCACCCCTCCACTTT	CASSEGRDNSPLHF
TRBD1	few	TRBV28	TRBJ1-6	TGTGCCAGCAGTTCAGGGGGTTACGATTCACCCCTCCACTTT	CASSSGGYDSPLHF
-	-	TRBV20-1	TRBJ1-1	TGCAGTGCTAGAGATAGTAGGGGCGTTGGAGCTTTCTTT	CSARDSRGVGAFF
-	-	TRBV4-1	TRBJ2-6	TGCGCCAGCAGCCAAGAAGCATCTGGGGCCAACGTCGTGACTTTC	CASSQEASGANVVTF
TRBD2	few	TRBV6-5	TRBJ2-3	TGTGCCAGCAGTAGTACTCTAGCGGGAGGGCGGGATACGCAGTATTTT	CASSSTLAGGRDTQYF
TRBD2	-	TRBV12-3/TRBV12-4	TRBJ2-2	TGTGCCAGCAGTTTAATAGCGGGAACCGGGGAGCTGTTTTTT	CASSLIAGTGELFF
TRBD1	-	TRBV7-2	TRBJ2-5	TGTGCCAGCAGCCCATACTCAGGGGGCTGGTACCAAGAGACCCAGTACTTC	CASSPYSGGWYQETQYF
TRBD2	-	TRBV6-2/TRBV6-3	TRBJ2-1	TGTGCCAGCAGTTACGGGGGGGGGTCCTCCTACAATGAGCAGTTCTTC	CASSYGGGSSYNEQFF
-	-	TRBV2	TRBJ2-7	TGTGCCAGCAGTCGTGGAAGGGGGGCCTACGAGCAGTACTTC	CASSRGRGAYEQYF
-	once	TRBV7-8	TRBJ2-7	TGTGCCAGCAGCCTAGAAGCCCACAATGAGCAGTACTTC	CASSLEAHNEQYF
-	-	TRBV6-2/TRBV6-3	TRBJ2-5	TGTGCCAGCAGTTATCCAGCAGGACCCGAGGGGACCCAGTACTTC	CASSYPAGPEGTQYF
TRBD2	few	TRBV7-2	TRBJ2-7	TGTGCCAGCAGCTATCTAGCGGGGGGATCCTACGAGCAGTACTTC	CASSYLAGGSYEQYF
-	many	TRBV6-5	TRBJ1-6	TGTGCCAGCAGTTACTCGGGGTCCTATAATTCACCCCTCCACTTT	CASSYSGSYNSPLHF
-	-	TRBV9	TRBJ1-6	TGTGCCAGCAGCGCCGTTGGGCAGGGAAGGGCCTATAATTCACCCCTCCACTTT	CASSAVGQGRAYNSPLHF
TRBD1	-	TRBV20-1	TRBJ2-1	TGCAGTGCGGCCCAGACAGGGAACAATGAGCAGTTCTTC	CSAAQTGNNEQFF
TRBD2	-	TRBV20-1	TRBJ2-3	TGCAGTGCCTATAGCCCGGGGGGGGAGGGATATACGCAGTATTTT	CSAYSPGGEGYTQYF
TRBD1	many	TRBV20-1	TRBJ2-7	TGCAGTGCTAGAGGGACAGGGCTATCCTACGAGCAGTACTTC	CSARGTGLSYEQYF
TRBD1	-	TRBV7-8	TRBJ2-5	TGTGCCAGCAGCGGGACAGGGGTTATGGAGACCCAGTACTTC	CASSGTGVMETQYF
-	-	TRBV29-1	TRBJ1-2	TGCAGCGTTGAACTCTCAGGGACTCAGTATGGCTACACCTTC	CSVELSGTQYGYTF
-	few	TRBV29-1	TRBJ2-3	TGCAGCGTTGAAGATGGAGTGCGTACGCAGTATTTT	CSVEDGVRTQYF
TRBD1	-	TRBV5-1	TRBJ2-1	TGCGCCAGCAGCTCCGGACAGGGGGTTGAGGAGCAGTTCTTC	CASSSGQGVEEQFF
TRBD2	-	TRBV12-3/TRBV12-4	TRBJ2-7	TGTGCCAGCAGGCGGACTAGCGGGAGTGGCGAGCAGTACTTC	CASRRTSGSGEQYF
-	-	TRBV6-2/TRBV6-3	TRBJ2-7	TGTGCCAGCAGTCTCCGGGACAAATCCTACGAGCAGTACTTC	CASSLRDKSYEQYF
TRBD2	few	TRBV3-1	TRBJ2-3	TGTGCCAGCAGCCAAGGTAGCGGGAGGTTTATGGATACGCAGTATTTT	CASSQGSGRFMDTQYF
TRBD2	-	TRBV27	TRBJ2-5	TGTGCCAGCAGTTTAAAGCGGGGGGTGGAAGAGACCCAGTACTTC	CASSLKRGVEETQYF
-	-	TRBV21-1	TRBJ2-7	TGTGCCAGCAGCCAATTAGGGGCCAGGCGCTCCTACGAGCAGTACTTC	CASSQLGARRSYEQYF
-	-	TRBV27	TRBJ2-7	TGTGCCAGCAGCAGACCGGGTGGCCCTTCCGAGCAGTACTTC	CASSRPGGPSEQYF